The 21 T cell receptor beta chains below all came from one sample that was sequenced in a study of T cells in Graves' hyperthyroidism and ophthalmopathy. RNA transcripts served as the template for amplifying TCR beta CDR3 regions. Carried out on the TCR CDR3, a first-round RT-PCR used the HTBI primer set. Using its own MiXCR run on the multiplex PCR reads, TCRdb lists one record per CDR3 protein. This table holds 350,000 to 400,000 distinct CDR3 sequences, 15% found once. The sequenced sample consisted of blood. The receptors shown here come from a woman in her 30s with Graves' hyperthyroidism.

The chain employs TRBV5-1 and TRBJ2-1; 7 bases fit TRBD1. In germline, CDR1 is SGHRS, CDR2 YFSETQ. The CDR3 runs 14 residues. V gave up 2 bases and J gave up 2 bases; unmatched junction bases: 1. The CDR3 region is CASSFQGAYNEQFF. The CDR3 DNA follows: TGCGCCAGCAGCTTCCAGGGGGCCTACAATGAGCAGTTCTTC.

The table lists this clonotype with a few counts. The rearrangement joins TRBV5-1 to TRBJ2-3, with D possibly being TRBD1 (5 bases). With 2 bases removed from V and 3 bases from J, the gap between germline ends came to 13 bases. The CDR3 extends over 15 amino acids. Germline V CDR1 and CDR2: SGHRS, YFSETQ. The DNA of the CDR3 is TGCGCCAGCAGCTTCCAGGGTTATGGGACAGATACGCAGTATTTT. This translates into CASSFQGYGTDTQYF.

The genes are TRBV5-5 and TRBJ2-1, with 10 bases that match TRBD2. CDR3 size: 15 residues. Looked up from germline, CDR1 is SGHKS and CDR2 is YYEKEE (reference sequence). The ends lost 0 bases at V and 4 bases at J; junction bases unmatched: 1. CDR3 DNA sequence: TGTGCCAGCAGCTTGGAAGCGGGAGGGTACAATGAGCAGTTCTTC. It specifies CASSLEAGGYNEQFF.

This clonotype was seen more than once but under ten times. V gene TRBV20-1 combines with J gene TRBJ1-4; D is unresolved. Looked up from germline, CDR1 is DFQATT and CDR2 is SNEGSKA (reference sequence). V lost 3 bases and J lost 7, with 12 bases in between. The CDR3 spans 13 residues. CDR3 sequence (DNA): TGCAGTGCTAGTTATCCCGCGGGTGAAAAACTGTTTTTT. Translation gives CSASYPAGEKLFF.

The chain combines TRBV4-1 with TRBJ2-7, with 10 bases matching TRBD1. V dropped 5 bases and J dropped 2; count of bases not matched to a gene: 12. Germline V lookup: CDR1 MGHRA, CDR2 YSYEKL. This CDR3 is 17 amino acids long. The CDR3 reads CASSEGTPGQGTYEQYF. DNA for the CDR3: TGCGCCAGCAGCGAAGGCACTCCGGGACAGGGGACCTACGAGCAGTACTTC.

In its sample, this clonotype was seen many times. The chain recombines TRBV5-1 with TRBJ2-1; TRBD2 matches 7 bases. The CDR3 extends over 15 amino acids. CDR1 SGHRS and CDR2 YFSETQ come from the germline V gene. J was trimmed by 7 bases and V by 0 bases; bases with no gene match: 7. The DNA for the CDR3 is TGCGCCAGCAGCTTGGAACTAGCGTGGGGGAATGAGCAGTTCTTC. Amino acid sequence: CASSLELAWGNEQFF. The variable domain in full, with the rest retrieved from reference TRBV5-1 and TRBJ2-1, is KAGVTQTPRYLIKTRGQQVTLSCSPISGHRSVSWYQQTPGQGLQFLFEYFSETQRNKGNFPGRFSGRQFSNSRSEMNVSTLELGDSALYLCASSLELAWGNEQFFGPGTRLTVL.

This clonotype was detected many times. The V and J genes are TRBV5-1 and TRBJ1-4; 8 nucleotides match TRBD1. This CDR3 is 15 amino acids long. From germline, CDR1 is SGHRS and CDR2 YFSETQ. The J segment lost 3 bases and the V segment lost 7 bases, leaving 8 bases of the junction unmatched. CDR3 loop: CASGAQGQANEKLFF. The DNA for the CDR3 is TGCGCCAGCGGGGCCCAGGGACAGGCTAATGAAAAACTGTTTTTT.

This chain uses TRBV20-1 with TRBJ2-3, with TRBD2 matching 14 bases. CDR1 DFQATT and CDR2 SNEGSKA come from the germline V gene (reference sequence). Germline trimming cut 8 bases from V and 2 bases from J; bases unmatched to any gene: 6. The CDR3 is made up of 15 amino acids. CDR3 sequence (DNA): TGCAGTCCCGGACTAGCGGGAGGACACACAGATACGCAGTATTTT. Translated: CSPGLAGGHTDTQYF.

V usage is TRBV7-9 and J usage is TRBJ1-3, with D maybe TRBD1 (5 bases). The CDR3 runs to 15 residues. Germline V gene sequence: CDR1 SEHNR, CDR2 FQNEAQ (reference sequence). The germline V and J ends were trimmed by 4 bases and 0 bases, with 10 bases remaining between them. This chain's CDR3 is CASSYGDSSGNTIYF. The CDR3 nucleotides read TGTGCCAGCAGCTATGGCGACAGCTCTGGAAACACCATATATTTT.

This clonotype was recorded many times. The CDR3 protein is CASSILGGRDDEQFF. The DNA of the CDR3 is TGTGCCAGTAGTATCCTGGGCGGGAGAGACGATGAGCAGTTCTTC. The rearrangement joins TRBV19 to TRBJ2-1; 7 positions match TRBD2. This CDR3 has 15 amino acids. Trimming at V came to 3 bases and at J to 8 bases, leaving 10 bases not matched to a gene. Germline V gene data show CDR1 as LNHDA and CDR2 as SQIVND (reference sequence).

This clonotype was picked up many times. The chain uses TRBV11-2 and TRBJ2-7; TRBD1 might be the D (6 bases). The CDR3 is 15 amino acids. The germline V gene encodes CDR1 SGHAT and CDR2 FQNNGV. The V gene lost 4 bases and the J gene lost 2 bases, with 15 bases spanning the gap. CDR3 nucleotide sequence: TGTGCCAGCAGCTCCAGCCAGGGACATACCTACGAGCAGTACTTC. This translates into CASSSSQGHTYEQYF.

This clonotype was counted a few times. CDR3 region: CASRAGEDYEQYF. The CDR3 DNA sequence: TGTGCCAGCAGAGCGGGAGAAGACTACGAGCAGTACTTC. This sequence joins TRBV2 and TRBJ2-7; 8 nucleotides agree with TRBD2. Looked up from germline, CDR1 is SNHLY and CDR2 is FYNNEI. With V trimmed by 6 bases and J by 3 bases, 4 bases remained unmatched. This CDR3 comprises 13 residues.

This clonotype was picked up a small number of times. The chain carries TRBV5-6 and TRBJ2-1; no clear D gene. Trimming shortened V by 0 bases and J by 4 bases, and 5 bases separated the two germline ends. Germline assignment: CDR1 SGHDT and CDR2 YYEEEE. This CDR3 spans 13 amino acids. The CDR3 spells CASSLDYYNEQFF. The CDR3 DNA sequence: TGTGCCAGCAGCTTGGATTATTACAATGAGCAGTTCTTC.

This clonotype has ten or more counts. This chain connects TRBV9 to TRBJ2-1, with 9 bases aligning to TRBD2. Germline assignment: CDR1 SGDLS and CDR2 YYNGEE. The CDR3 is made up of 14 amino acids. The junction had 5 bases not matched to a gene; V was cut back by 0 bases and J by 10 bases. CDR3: CASSVAGLASEQFF. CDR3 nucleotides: TGTGCCAGCAGCGTAGCTGGACTAGCGTCGGAGCAGTTCTTC.

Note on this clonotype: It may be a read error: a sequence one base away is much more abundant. For the CDR3, the DNA is TGTGCCTGGAGCCCCCGGACAGGGTCCGTAACCTACGAGCAGTACTTC. Translating gives CAWSPRTGSVTYEQYF. V usage is TRBV30 and J usage is TRBJ2-7; 8 bases align to TRBD1. There are 16 residues in the CDR3. CDR1 GTSNPN and CDR2 SVGIG come from the germline V gene (reference sequence). The junction had 12 bases not matched to a gene; V was cut back by 3 bases and J by 2 bases. The full variable domain, its missing parts supplied by reference TRBV30 and TRBJ2-7, is SQTIHQWPATLVQPVGSPLSLECTVEGTSNPNLYWYRQAAGRGLQLLFYSVGIGQISSEVPQNLSASRPQDRQFILSSKKLLLSDSGFYLCAWSPRTGSVTYEQYFGPGTRLTVT.

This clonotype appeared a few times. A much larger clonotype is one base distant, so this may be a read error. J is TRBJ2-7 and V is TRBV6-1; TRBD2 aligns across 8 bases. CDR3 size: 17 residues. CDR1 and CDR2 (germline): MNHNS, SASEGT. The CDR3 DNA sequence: TGTGCCAGCGGTGAAGTCGGTAGCGGGGTTCTCTCCTACGAGCAGTACTTC. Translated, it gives CASGEVGSGVLSYEQYF.

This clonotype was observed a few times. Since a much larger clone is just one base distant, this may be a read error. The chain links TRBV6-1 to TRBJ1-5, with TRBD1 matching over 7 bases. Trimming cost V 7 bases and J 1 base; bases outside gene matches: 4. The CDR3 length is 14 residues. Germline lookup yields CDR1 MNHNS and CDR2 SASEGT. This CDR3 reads CASITRGSNQPQHF. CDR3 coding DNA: TGTGCCAGCATAACCAGGGGGAGCAATCAGCCCCAGCATTTT.

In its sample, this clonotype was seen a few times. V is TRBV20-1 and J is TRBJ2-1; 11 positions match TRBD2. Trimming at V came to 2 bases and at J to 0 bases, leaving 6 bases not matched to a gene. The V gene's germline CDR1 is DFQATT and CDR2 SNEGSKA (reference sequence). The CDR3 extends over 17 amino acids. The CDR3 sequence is CSARTSGSSGSYNEQFF. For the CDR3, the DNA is TGCAGTGCTAGAACTAGCGGGAGCTCGGGCTCCTACAATGAGCAGTTCTTC.

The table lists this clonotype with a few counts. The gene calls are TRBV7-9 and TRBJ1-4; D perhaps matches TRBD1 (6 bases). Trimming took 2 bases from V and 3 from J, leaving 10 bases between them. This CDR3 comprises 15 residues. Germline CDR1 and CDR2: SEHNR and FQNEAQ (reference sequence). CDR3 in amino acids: CASSLSTGPNEKLFF. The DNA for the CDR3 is TGTGCCAGCAGCTTATCAACAGGGCCTAATGAAAAACTGTTTTTT. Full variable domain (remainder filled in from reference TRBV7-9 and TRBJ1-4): DTGVSQNPRHKITKRGQNVTFRCDPISEHNRLYWYRQTLGQGPEFLTYFQNEAQLEKSRLLSDRFSAERPKGSFSTLEIQRTEQGDSAMYLCASSLSTGPNEKLFFGSGTQLSVL.

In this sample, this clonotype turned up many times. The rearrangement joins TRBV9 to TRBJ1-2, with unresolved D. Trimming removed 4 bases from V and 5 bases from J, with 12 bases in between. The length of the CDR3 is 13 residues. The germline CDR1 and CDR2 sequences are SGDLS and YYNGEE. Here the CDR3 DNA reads TGTGCCAGCAGCCAGACTTCGGGTTATGGCTACACCTTC. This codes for CASSQTSGYGYTF.

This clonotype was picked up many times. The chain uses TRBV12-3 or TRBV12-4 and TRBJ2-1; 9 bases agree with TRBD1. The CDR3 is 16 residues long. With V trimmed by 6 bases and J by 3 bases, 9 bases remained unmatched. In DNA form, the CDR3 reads TGTGCCAGCAGCAACCTACAGGGGGCGAACTACAATGAGCAGTTCTTC. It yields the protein CASSNLQGANYNEQFF.